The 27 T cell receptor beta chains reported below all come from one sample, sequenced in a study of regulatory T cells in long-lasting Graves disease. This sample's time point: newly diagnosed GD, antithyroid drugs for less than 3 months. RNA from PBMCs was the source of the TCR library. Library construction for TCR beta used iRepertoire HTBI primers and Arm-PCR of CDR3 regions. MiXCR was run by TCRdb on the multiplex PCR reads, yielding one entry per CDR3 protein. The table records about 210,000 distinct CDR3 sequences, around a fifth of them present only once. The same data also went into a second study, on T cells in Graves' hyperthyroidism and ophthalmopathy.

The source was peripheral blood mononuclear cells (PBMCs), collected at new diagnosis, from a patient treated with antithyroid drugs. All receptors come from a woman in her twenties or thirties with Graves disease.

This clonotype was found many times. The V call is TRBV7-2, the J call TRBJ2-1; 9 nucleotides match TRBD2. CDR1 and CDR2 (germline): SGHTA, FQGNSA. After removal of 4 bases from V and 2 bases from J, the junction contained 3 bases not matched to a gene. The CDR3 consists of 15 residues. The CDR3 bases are TGTGCCAGCAGCTCTAGCGGGACTACCTACAATGAGCAGTTCTTC. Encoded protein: CASSSSGTTYNEQFF. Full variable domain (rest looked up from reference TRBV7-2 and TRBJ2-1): GAGVSQSPSNKVTEKGKDVELRCDPISGHTALYWYRQSLGQGLEFLIYFQGNSAPDKSGLPSDRFSAERTGGSVSTLTIQRTQQEDSAVYLCASSSSGTTYNEQFFGPGTRLTVL.

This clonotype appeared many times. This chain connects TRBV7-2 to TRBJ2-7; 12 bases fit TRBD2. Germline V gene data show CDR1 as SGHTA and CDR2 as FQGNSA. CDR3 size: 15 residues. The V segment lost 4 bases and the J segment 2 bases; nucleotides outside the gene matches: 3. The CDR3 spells CASSSGLAGTYEQYF. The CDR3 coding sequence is TGTGCCAGCAGCTCGGGACTAGCGGGCACCTACGAGCAGTACTTC.

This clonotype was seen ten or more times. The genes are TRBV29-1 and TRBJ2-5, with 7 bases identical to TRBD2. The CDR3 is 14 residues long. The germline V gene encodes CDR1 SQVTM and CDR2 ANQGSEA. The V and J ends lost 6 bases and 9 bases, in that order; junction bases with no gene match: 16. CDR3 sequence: CSVHGAGTIRPQYF. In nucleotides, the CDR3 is TGCAGCGTCCATGGGGCCGGGACTATTCGTCCCCAGTACTTC.

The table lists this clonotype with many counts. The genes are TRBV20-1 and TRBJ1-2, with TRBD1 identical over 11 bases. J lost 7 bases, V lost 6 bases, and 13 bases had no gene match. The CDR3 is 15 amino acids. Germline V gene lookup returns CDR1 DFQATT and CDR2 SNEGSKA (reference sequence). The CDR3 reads CSAQPTGTGGTGYTF. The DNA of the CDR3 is TGCAGTGCCCAGCCCACCGGGACAGGGGGGACTGGCTACACCTTC.

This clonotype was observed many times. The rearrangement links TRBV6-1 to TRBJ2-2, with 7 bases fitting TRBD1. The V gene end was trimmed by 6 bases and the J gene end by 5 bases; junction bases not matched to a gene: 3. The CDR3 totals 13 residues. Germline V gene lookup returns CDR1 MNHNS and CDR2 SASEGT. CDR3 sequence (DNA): TGTGCCAGCAGGACAGGGTGGACCGGGGAGCTGTTTTTT. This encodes CASRTGWTGELFF.

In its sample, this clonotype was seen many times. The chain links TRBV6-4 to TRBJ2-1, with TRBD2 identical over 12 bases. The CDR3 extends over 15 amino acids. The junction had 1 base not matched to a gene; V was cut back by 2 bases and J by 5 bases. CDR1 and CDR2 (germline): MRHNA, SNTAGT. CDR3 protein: CASSDTSGGHNEQFF. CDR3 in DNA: TGTGCCAGCAGTGACACTAGCGGGGGGCACAATGAGCAGTTCTTC.

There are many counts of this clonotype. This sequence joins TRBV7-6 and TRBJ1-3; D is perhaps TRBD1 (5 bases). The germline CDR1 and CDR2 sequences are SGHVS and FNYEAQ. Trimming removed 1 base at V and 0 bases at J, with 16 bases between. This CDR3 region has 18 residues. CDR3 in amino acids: CASSLGFGGFDSGNTIYF. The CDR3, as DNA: TGTGCCAGCAGCTTAGGGTTTGGGGGTTTCGACTCTGGAAACACCATATATTTT.

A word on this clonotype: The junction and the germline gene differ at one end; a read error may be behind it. As DNA, the CDR3 is TGTGCCAGCAGCCTAGAGGTACAGGGGGGTACTGAAGCTTTCTTT. Translation: CASSLEVQGGTEAFF. The chain links TRBV11-2 to TRBJ1-1; TRBD1 matches at 8 bases. CDR1 is SGHAT and CDR2 is FQNNGV in the germline V gene. This CDR3 is built from 15 residues.

CDR3 sequence: CAIWTYNEQFF. CDR3 DNA sequence: TGTGCCATTTGGACTTACAATGAGCAGTTCTTC. The rearrangement joins TRBV7-9 to TRBJ2-1; tentative D call: TRBD2 (5 bases). Trimming stripped 10 bases from V and 4 bases from J, with 8 bases between. Germline CDR1 reads SEHNR; CDR2 reads FQNEAQ (reference sequence). The CDR3 has 11 residues.

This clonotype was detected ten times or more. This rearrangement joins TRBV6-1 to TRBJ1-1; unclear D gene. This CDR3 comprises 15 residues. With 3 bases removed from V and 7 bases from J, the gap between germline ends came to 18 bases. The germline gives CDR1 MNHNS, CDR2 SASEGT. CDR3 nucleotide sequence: TGTGCCAGCAGTGATAATACGCGGAACTACCATGAAGCTTTCTTT. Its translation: CASSDNTRNYHEAFF.

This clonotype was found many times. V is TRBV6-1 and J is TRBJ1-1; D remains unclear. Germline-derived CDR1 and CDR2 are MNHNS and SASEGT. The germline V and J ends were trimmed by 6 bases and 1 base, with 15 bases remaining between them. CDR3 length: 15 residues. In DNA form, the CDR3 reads TGTGCCAGCAGCCTGGGAGCCATACAGAACACTGAAGCTTTCTTT. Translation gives CASSLGAIQNTEAFF.

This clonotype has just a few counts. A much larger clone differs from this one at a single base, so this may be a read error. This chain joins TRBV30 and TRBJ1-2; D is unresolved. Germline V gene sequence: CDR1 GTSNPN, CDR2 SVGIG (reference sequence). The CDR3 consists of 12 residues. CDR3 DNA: TGTCCCTGGAATTACGGACTCGGTGGCTACACCTTC. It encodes CPWNYGLGGYTF.

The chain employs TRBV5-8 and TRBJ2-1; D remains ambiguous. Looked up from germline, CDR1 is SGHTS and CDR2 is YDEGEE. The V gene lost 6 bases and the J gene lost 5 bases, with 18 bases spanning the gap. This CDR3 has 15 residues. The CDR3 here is CASKARIQVNNEQFF. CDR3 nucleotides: TGTGCCAGCAAGGCCCGGATACAAGTCAACAATGAGCAGTTCTTC.

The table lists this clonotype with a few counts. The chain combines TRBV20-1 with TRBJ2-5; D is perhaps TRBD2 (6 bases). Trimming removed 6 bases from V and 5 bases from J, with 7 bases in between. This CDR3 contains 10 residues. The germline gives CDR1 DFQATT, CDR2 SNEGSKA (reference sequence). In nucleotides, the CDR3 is TGCAGTGCCGGAGGGGAGACCCAGTACTTC. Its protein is CSAGGETQYF.

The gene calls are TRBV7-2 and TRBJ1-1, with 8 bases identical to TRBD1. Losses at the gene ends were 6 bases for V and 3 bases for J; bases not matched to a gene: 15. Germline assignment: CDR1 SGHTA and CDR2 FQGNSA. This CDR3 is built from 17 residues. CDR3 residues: CASRLRWTGNRDTEAFF. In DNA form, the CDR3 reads TGTGCCAGCAGACTAAGGTGGACAGGGAATAGAGACACTGAAGCTTTCTTT. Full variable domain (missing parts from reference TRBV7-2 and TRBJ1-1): GAGVSQSPSNKVTEKGKDVELRCDPISGHTALYWYRQSLGQGLEFLIYFQGNSAPDKSGLPSDRFSAERTGGSVSTLTIQRTQQEDSAVYLCASRLRWTGNRDTEAFFGQGTRLTVV.

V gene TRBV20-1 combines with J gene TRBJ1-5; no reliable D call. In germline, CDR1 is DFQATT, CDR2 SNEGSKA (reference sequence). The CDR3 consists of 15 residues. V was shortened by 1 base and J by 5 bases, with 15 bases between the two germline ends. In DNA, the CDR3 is TGCAGTGCTAGAGGGAGGCGAAGTTGGGATCAGCCCCAGCATTTT. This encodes CSARGRRSWDQPQHF.

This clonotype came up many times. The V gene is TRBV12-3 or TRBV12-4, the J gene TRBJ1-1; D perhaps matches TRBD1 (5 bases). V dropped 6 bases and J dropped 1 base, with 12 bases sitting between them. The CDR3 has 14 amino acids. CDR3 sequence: CASSHGHPNTEAFF. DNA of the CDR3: TGTGCCAGCAGCCATGGACATCCGAACACTGAAGCTTTCTTT.

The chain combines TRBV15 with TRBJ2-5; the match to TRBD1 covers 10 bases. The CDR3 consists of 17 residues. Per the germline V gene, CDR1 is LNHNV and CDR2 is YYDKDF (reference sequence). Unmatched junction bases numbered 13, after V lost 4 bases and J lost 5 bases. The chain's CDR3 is CATSTNLTGGRQETQYF. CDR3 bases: TGTGCCACCAGCACAAATTTGACAGGGGGCCGGCAGGAGACCCAGTACTTC.

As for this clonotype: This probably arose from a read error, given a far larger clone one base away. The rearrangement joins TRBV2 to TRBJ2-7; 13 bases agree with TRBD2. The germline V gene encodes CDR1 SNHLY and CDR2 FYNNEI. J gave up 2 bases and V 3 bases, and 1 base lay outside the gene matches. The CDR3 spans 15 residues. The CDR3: CASSEGTSGTYEQYF. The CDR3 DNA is TGTGCCAGCAGTGAGGGGACTAGCGGGACCTACGAGCAGTACTTC.

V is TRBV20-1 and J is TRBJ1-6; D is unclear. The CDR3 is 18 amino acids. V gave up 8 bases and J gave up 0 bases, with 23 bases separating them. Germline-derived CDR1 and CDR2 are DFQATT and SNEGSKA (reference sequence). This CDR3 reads CSSYSLGKLSSYNSPLHF. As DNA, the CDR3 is TGCAGTTCCTACTCCTTGGGGAAACTTAGCTCCTATAATTCACCCCTCCACTTT.

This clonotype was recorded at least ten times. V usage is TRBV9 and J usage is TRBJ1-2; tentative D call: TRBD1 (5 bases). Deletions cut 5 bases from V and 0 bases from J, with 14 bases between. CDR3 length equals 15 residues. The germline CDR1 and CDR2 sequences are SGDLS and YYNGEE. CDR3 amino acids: CASRAGKTANYGYTF. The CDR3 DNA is TGTGCCAGCAGAGCGGGGAAGACAGCTAACTATGGCTACACCTTC.

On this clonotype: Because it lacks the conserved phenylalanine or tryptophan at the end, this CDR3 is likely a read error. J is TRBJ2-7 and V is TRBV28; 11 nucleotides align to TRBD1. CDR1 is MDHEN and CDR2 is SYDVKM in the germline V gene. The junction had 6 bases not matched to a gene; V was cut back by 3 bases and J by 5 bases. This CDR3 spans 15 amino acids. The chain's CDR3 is CASSLDRGRFHEQYS. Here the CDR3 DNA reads TGTGCCAGCAGTTTGGACAGGGGGCGTTTCCACGAGCAGTACTCC.

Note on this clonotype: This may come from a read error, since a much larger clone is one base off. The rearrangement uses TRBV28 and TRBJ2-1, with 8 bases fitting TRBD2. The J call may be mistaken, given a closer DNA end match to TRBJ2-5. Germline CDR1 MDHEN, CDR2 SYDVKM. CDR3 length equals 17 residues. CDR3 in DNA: TGTGCCAGCAGTTTATCCCACCCCAGCGGGGGACAAGAGGCCCAGTACTTC. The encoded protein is CASSLSHPSGGQEAQYF.

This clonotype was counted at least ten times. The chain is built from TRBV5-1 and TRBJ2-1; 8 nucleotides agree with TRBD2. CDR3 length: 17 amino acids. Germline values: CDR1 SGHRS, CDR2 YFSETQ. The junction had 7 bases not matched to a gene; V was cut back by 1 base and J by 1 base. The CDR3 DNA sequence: TGCGCCAGCAGCTTGTCCGGGGGGGGCCCGTCCTACAATGAGCAGTTCTTC. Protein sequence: CASSLSGGGPSYNEQFF.

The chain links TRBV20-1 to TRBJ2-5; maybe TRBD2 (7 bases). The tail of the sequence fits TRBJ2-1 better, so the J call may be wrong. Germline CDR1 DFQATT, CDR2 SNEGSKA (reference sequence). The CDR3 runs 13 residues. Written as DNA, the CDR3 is TGCAGTGCTTGCGAGGGGGGGGATAATGAGCAGTTCTTC. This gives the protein CSACEGGDNEQFF.

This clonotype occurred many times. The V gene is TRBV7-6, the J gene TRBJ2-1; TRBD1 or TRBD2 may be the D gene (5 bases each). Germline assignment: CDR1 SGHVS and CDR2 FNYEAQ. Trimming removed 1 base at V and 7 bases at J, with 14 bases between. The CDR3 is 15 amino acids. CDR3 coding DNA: TGTGCCAGCAGCTTAGGATGGGACCCTGAAAATGAGCAGTTCTTC. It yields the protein CASSLGWDPENEQFF.

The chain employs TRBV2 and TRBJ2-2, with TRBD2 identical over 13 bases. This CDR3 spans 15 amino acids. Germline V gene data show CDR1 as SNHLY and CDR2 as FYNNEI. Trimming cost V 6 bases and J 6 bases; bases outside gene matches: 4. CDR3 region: CASRGLAGVAGELFF. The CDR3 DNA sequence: TGTGCCAGCAGAGGACTAGCGGGAGTGGCCGGGGAGCTGTTTTTT.